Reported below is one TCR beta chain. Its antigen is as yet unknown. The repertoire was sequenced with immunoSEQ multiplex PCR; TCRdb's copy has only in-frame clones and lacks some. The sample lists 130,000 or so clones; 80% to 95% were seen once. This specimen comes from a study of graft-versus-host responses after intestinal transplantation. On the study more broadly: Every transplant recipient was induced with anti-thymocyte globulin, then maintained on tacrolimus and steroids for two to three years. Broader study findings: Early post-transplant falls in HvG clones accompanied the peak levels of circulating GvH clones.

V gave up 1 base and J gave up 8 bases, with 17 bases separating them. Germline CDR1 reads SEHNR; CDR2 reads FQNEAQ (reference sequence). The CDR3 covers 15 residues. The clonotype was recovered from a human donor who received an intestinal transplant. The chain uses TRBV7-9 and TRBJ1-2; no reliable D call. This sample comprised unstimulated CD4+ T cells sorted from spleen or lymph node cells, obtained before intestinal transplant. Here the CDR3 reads CASSLDGGLGGGYTF. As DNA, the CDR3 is TGTGCCAGCAGCTTAGATGGAGGACTCGGTGGAGGCTACACCTTC.